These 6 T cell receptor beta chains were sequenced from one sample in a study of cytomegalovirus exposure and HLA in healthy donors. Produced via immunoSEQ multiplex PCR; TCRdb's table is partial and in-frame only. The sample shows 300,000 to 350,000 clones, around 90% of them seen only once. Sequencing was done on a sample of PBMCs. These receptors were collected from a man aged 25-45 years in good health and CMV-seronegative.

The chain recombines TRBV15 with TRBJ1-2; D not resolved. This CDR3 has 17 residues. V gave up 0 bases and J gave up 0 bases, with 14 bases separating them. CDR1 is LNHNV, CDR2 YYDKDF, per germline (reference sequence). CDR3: CATSRDRTVVPNYGYTF. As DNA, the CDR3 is TGTGCCACCAGCAGAGATCGAACAGTCGTTCCTAACTATGGCTACACCTTC.

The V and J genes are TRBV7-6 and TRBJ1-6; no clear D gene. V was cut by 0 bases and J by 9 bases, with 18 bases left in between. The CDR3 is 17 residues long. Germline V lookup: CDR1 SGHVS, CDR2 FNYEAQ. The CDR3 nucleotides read TGTGCCAGCAGCTTAGCGGCGGCCTCGGCCTCAAGTTCACCCCTCCACTTT. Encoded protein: CASSLAAASASSSPLHF.

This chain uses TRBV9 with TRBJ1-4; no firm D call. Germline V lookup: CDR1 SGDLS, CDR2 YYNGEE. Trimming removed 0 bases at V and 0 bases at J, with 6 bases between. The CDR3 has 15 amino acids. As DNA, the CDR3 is TGTGCCAGCAGCGTAGGAGATGCAACTAATGAAAAACTGTTTTTT. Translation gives CASSVGDATNEKLFF.

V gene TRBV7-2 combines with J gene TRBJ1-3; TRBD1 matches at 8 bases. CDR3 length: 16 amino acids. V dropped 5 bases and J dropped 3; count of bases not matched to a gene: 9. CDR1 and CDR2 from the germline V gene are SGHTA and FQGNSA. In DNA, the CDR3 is TGTGCCAGCAGCGGACGGACAGGGCTCAATGGAAACACCATATATTTT. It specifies CASSGRTGLNGNTIYF.

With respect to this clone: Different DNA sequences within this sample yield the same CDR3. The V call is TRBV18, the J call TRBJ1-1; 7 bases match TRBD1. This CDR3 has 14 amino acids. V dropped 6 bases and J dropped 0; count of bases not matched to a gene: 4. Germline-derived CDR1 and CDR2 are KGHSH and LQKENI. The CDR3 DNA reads TGTGCCAGCTCCCAACAGGGGCTGAACACTGAAGCTTTCTTT. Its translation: CASSQQGLNTEAFF.

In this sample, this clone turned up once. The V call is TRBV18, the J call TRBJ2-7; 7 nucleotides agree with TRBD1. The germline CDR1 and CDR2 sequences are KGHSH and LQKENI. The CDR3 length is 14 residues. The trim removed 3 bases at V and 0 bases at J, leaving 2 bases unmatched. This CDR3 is CASSPGQSSYEQYF. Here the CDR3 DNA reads TGTGCCAGCTCACCGGGACAGAGCTCCTACGAGCAGTACTTC.